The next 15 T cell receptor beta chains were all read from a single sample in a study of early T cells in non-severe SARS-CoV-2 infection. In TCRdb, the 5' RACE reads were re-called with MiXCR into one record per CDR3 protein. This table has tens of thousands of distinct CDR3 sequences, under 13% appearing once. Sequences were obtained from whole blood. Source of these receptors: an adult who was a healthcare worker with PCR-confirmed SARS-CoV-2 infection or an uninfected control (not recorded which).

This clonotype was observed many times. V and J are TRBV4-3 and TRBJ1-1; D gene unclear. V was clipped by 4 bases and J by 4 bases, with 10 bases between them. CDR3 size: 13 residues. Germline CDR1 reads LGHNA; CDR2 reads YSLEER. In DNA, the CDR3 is TGCGCCAGCAGCCGAACCTCAACCACTGAAGCTTTCTTT. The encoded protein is CASSRTSTTEAFF.

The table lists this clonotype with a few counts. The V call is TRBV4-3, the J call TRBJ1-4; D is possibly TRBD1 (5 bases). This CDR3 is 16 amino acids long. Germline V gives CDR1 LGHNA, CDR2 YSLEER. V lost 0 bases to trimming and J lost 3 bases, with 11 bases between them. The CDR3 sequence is CASSQDLTASNEKLFF. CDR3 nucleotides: TGCGCCAGCAGCCAAGATCTGACAGCTTCTAATGAAAAACTGTTTTTT.

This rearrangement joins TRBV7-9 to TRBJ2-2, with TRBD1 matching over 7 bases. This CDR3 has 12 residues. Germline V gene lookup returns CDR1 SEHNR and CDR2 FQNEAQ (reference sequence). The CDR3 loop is CVQGPSTGELFF. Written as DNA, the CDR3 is TGTGTACAGGGGCCCTCTACCGGGGAGCTGTTTTTT.

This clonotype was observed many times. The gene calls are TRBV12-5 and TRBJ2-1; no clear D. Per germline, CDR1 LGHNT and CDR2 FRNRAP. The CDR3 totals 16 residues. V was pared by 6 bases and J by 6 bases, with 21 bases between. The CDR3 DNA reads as TGTGCTAGTGGCCTTGACCCACAAGCCGGCAGCAATGAGCAGTTCTTC. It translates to CASGLDPQAGSNEQFF.

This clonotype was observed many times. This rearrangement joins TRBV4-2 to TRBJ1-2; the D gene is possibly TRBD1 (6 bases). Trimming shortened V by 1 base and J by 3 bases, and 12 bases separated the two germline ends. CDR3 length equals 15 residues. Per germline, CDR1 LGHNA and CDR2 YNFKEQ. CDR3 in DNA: TGTGCCAGCAGCCAAGCCCGGACAGAAGACTATGGCTACACCTTC. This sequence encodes CASSQARTEDYGYTF.

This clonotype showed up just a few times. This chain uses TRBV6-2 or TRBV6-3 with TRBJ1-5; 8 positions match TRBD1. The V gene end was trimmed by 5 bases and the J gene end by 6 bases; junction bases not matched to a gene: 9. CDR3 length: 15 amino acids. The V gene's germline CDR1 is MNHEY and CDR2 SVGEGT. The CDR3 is CASSTSRGQSQPQHF. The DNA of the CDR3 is TGTGCCAGCAGTACCTCCAGGGGGCAATCTCAGCCCCAGCATTTT.

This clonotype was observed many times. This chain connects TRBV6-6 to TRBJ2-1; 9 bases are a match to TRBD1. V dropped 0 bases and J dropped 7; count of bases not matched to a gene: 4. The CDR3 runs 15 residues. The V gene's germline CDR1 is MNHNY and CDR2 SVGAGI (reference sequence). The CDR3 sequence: CASSYSVQGANEQFF. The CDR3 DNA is TGTGCCAGCAGTTACTCAGTACAGGGGGCGAATGAGCAGTTCTTC.

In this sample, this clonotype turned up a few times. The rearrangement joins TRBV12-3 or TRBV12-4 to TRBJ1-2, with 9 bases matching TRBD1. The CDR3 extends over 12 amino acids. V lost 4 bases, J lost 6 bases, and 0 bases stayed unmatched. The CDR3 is CASSWTGDGYTF. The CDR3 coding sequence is TGTGCCAGCAGTTGGACAGGGGATGGCTACACCTTC.

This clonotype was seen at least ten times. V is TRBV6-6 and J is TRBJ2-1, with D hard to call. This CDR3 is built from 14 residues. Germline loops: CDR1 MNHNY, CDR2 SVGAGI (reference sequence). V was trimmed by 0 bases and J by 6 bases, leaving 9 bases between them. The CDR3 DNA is TGTGCCAGCAGTTACTCCCAAGGCGGCAATGAGCAGTTCTTC. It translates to CASSYSQGGNEQFF.

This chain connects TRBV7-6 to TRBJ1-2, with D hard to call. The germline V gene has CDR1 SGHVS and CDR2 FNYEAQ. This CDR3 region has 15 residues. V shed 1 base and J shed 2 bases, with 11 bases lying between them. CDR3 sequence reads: CASSLDGSANYGYTF. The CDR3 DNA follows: TGTGCCAGCAGCTTAGATGGCTCTGCCAACTATGGCTACACCTTC.

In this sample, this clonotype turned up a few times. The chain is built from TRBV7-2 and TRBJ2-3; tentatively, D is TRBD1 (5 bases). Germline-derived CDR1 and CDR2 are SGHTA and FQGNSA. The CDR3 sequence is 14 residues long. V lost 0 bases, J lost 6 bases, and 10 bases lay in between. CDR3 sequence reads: CASSLAPGADTQYF. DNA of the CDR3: TGTGCCAGCAGCTTAGCGCCTGGGGCGGATACGCAGTATTTT.

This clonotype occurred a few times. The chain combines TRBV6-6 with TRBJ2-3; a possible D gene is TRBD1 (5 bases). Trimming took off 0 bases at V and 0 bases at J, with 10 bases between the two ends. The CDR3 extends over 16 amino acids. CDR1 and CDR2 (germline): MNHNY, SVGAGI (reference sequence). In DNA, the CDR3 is TGTGCCAGCAGTTACTCTGCAGGGCCGAGCACAGATACGCAGTATTTT. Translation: CASSYSAGPSTDTQYF.

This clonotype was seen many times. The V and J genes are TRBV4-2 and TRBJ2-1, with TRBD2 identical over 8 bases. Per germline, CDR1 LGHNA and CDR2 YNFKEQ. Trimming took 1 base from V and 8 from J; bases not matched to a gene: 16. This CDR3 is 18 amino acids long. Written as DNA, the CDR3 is TGTGCCAGCAGCCAAGCGGGAGGGGGGAGGACAAGCGGGTATGAGCAGTTCTTC. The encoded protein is CASSQAGGGRTSGYEQFF.

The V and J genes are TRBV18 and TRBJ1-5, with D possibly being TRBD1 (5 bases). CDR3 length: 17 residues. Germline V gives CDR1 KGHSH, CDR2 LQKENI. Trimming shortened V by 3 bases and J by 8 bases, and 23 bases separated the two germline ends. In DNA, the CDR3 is TGTGCCAGCTCACCTAGTGACAGCAGTTTCCAAAGGGAGCCCCAGCATTTT. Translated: CASSPSDSSFQREPQHF.

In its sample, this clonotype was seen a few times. CDR3 amino acids: CATSREAGTYNSPLHF. CDR3 DNA: TGTGCCACCAGCAGAGAGGCGGGAACGTATAATTCACCCCTCCACTTT. The chain joins TRBV15 to TRBJ1-6; D remains unclear. Looked up from germline, CDR1 is LNHNV and CDR2 is YYDKDF (reference sequence). The CDR3 covers 16 residues. The ends were cut back, 0 bases at V and 4 bases at J, with 10 bases in the middle.